This T cell receptor (beta chain) was sequenced in a study of human T cells and chemical hapten exposure. The time point here: patch test 1, 2 weeks after DPC sensitization. Treatment indicated: therapeutic diphenylcyclopropenone sensitization with weekly scalp DPC. TCRdb reanalysed the RACE reads using MiXCR and keeps one entry per CDR3 protein. The table has about 120,000 distinct CDR3 sequences, about an eighth seen once. This CDR3 has 12 amino acids. V lost 11 bases and J 5 bases, leaving 15 bases between the germline ends. Germline V CDR1 and CDR2: MRHNA, SNTAGT. The clonotype was recovered from a woman aged 50 to 60 with alopecia areata. Some clones in this sample may be carry-over from other donors' samples. The chain has TRBV6-4 and TRBJ1-2; weak D call: TRBD1 (6 bases). This sample comprised whole blood, obtained in connection with sensitization to the hapten diphenylcyclopropenone (DPC). The CDR3 bases are TGTGCCGATTCACAGGGCTGGTATGGCTACACCTTC. It is translated as CADSQGWYGYTF.